This T cell receptor beta chain was found in a study of CD8+CD57+ T cells in acquired aplastic anemia. Turning to the study itself: Across the sorted CD4+ and CD8+ cells, DNA amounts averaged roughly 3 ug.

Study results and caveats: Any difference that existed in CD8+ Simpson's diversity between patients and controls was not significant.

Whoever was chosen for sequencing had shown CD8+CD57+ cell expansion by flow cytometry. Patients had undergone no therapy by the time their blood was sampled. Germline V gives CDR1 SGHTA, CDR2 FQGNSA. Trimming shortened V by 1 base and J by 4 bases, and 15 bases separated the two germline ends. The CDR3 is 16 amino acids. Notes on this clonotype: Its antigen is unidentified.

Genomic DNA served as template for TCR beta VDJ and CDR3 profiling. TCRdb reprocessed the reads via MiXCR and lists one record per CDR3 protein. This sample has roughly 200,000 distinct CDR3 sequences; about three fifths occur once, and the top ten carry more than 40%. Sample: sorted CD4+, CD8+, or CD8+CD57+ T cells (not recorded which) from PBMCs. The J gene is TRBJ2-3, the V gene TRBV7-2; D perhaps matches TRBD2 (5 bases). This TCR was sampled from a human donor with aplastic anemia. DNA of the CDR3: TGTGCCAGCAGCTTAGGGCTAGCTAGGATAGCAGATACGCAGTATTTT. The encoded protein is CASSLGLARIADTQYF.